Given below is one T cell receptor (beta chain) in context. The antigen is not known. Treatment given: oral pan-JAK inhibitor, 5-10 mg twice daily. RNA extraction was followed by reverse transcription into cDNA, which acted as the sequencing template. Generated by immunoSEQ multiplex PCR, the TCRdb table keeps only in-frame clones and is missing some. The profile shows 190,000 or so clones, around 60% of them singletons. The sample comes from a study of CD8+ T cells in alopecia areata. Points from the study as a whole: Although TCR sharing was seen in mice, sharing across patients was less clear, possibly for HLA-related reasons.

The CDR3 consists of 15 residues. Trimming pared 0 bases from V and 1 base from J, leaving 11 bases between. Per germline, CDR1 SGDLS and CDR2 YYNGEE. The source was CD8+ T cells sorted from blood, collected at week 24, from a patient treated with tofacitinib. The TCR originated in a human donor with alopecia areata. This chain connects TRBV9 to TRBJ2-7; the D gene is possibly TRBD2 (6 bases). The CDR3 sequence: CASSVDIGGSYEQYF. The DNA of the CDR3 is TGTGCCAGCAGCGTAGACATCGGGGGTTCCTACGAGCAGTACTTC.